This T cell receptor (beta chain) was retrieved from a study of T cell repertoires and HLA-DP antigens. About this clone itself: The antigen remains undetermined.

Sequencing used immunoSEQ multiplex PCR; TCRdb keeps in-frame clones, though not all of them. The sample shows tens of thousands of clones, around three quarters of them seen only once. V lost 7 bases to trimming and J lost 1 base; unmatched junction nucleotides: 9. Germline CDR1 reads MNHEY; CDR2 reads SVGAGI. This CDR3 region has 15 residues. This clonotype originated in a man between 60 and 70 years old in good health and CMV-seronegative. Input material: CD4+ T cells from PBMCs. The chain links TRBV6-5 to TRBJ1-1; 7 bases line up with TRBD1. CDR3 region: CASTPGGLKNTEAFF. Here the CDR3 DNA reads TGTGCCAGCACCCCAGGGGGGCTCAAGAACACTGAAGCTTTCTTT.